These 29 T cell receptor beta chains were all obtained from the same sample, sequenced in a study of blood T cell repertoires in COVID-19 (dated by TCRdb to 2020 to 2022). Library construction relied on the immunoSEQ multiplex PCR assay. TCRdb's version of the immuneACCESS table is confined to in-frame rearrangements and falls short of the full clone set. An unresolved V gene accounts for under half of the shortfall where checked; the remainder is of unknown origin. Present in this sample are 140,000 to 150,000 clones, 80% to 90% of which were seen just once. Of the sample, 1.7% is held by the ten largest clones. Sequenced material: peripheral blood. These receptors were taken from a woman aged 45-60 years with acute or convalescent COVID-19.

This rearrangement joins TRBV6-5 to TRBJ2-7; D unclear. The V gene's germline CDR1 is MNHEY and CDR2 SVGAGI. The CDR3 loop spans 14 amino acids. V was shortened by 6 bases and J by 2 bases, with 14 bases between the two germline ends. The CDR3 DNA sequence: TGTGCCAGCAGCTTCAGACGGCTAGCCTACGAGCAGTACTTC. It codes for CASSFRRLAYEQYF.

The chain links TRBV29-1 to TRBJ2-5, with D possibly matching TRBD1 (6 bases). CDR1 is SQVTM and CDR2 is ANQGSEA in the germline V gene. The CDR3 is made up of 12 amino acids. V was trimmed by 7 bases and J by 2 bases, leaving 11 bases between them. The CDR3 is CSGGRAQETQYF. CDR3 in DNA: TGCAGCGGGGGGCGGGCTCAAGAGACCCAGTACTTC.

The chain couples TRBV6-5 to TRBJ1-6, with 7 bases matching TRBD1. The V and J ends lost 6 bases and 9 bases, in that order; junction bases with no gene match: 11. CDR3 length: 15 amino acids. Germline V gene data show CDR1 as MNHEY and CDR2 as SVGAGI. In nucleotides, the CDR3 is TGTGCCAGCAGGGGGACAGACACCGGGATTTCACCCCTCCACTTT. Translated, it gives CASRGTDTGISPLHF.

The table lists this clone with a few counts. The rearrangement joins TRBV27 to TRBJ1-5; 7 bases line up with TRBD1. This CDR3 region has 15 residues. After removal of 5 bases from V and 7 bases from J, the junction contained 11 bases not matched to a gene. From germline, CDR1 is MNHEY and CDR2 SMNVEV (reference sequence). As DNA, the CDR3 is TGTGCCAGCAGTACCAAACCAGGGGACAGACAGCCCCAGCATTTT. Translation gives CASSTKPGDRQPQHF.

This clone has only one observation. The chain combines TRBV28 with TRBJ1-1; D perhaps matches TRBD1 (5 bases). Trimming took off 11 bases at V and 1 base at J, with 14 bases between the two ends. CDR1 MDHEN and CDR2 SYDVKM come from the germline V gene. The CDR3 is 13 amino acids. DNA for the CDR3: TGTGCCGTTCGAGACAGTCAGAACACTGAAGCTTTCTTT. It yields the protein CAVRDSQNTEAFF.

The genes are TRBV4-2 and TRBJ2-7, with TRBD1 as a possible D gene (6 bases). The CDR3 is 15 amino acids. Per the germline V gene, CDR1 is LGHNA and CDR2 is YNFKEQ. Trimming stripped 2 bases from V and 1 base from J, with 12 bases between. The CDR3 sequence is CASSQLQGSSYEQYF. CDR3 bases: TGTGCCAGCAGCCAACTACAGGGTTCGTCCTACGAGCAGTACTTC.

The chain recombines TRBV20-1 with TRBJ1-5; D unclear. Germline V gene sequence: CDR1 DFQATT, CDR2 SNEGSKA (reference sequence). The length of the CDR3 is 12 residues. V gave up 3 bases and J gave up 5 bases, with 8 bases separating them. In DNA, the CDR3 is TGCAGTGCTAGTAACCGCGATCAGCCCCAGCATTTT. Translated: CSASNRDQPQHF.

The chain links TRBV19 to TRBJ1-1; maybe TRBD1 (5 bases). Trimming removed 3 bases from V and 1 base from J, with 9 bases in between. Germline V lookup: CDR1 LNHDA, CDR2 SQIVND (reference sequence). The length of the CDR3 is 14 residues. The CDR3 DNA follows: TGTGCCAGTAGTATCAGGGACTGGAACACTGAAGCTTTCTTT. It codes for CASSIRDWNTEAFF.

The genes are TRBV7-9 and TRBJ1-5; 8 bases match TRBD1. J was trimmed by 8 bases and V by 0 bases; bases with no gene match: 9. Germline lookup yields CDR1 SEHNR and CDR2 FQNEAQ (reference sequence). The length of the CDR3 is 16 residues. The CDR3 bases are TGTGCCAGCAGCTTAGCGCTGGACAGGGCTACCGAGCCCCAGCATTTT. This gives the protein CASSLALDRATEPQHF.

CDR3 coding DNA: TGTGCCAGCCTGAGACAGGGGGCGAACACTGAAGCTTTCTTT. This sequence encodes CASLRQGANTEAFF. The chain is built from TRBV3-1 (or the pseudogene TRBV3-2) and TRBJ1-1, with 10 bases aligning to TRBD1. The CDR3 sequence is 14 residues long. Looked up from germline, CDR1 is LGHDT and CDR2 is YNNKEL (reference sequence). V lost 8 bases, J lost 1 base, and 4 bases stayed unmatched.

The chain has TRBV28 and TRBJ1-1; D possibly corresponds to TRBD1 (5 bases). The CDR3 has 14 amino acids. Germline CDR1 reads MDHEN; CDR2 reads SYDVKM. Trimming left V 8 bases short and J 2 bases short, with 15 bases between. The CDR3 sequence is CASSPGGGNTEAFF. Written as DNA, the CDR3 is TGTGCCAGCTCACCTGGGGGGGGTAACACTGAAGCTTTCTTT.

The chain carries TRBV6-5 and TRBJ1-4, with D perhaps matching TRBD1 (6 bases). This CDR3 is 14 amino acids long. The V end lost 10 bases, the J end lost 4 bases, and 16 bases lay between the germline ends. Germline V CDR1 and CDR2: MNHEY, SVGAGI. The DNA for the CDR3 is TGTGCCACCACCTCCGGGACAAGTAATGAAAAACTGTTTTTT. It encodes CATTSGTSNEKLFF.

The rearrangement joins TRBV19 to TRBJ1-5, with D maybe TRBD1 (5 bases). Deletions cut 3 bases from V and 4 bases from J, with 7 bases between. There are 13 residues in the CDR3. Germline values: CDR1 LNHDA, CDR2 SQIVND (reference sequence). The chain's CDR3 is CASSIKGNQPQHF. The CDR3 region has the DNA TGTGCCAGTAGTATTAAGGGGAATCAGCCCCAGCATTTT.

The J gene is TRBJ2-7, the V gene TRBV11-2; 8 nucleotides match TRBD2. The ends lost 7 bases at V and 4 bases at J; junction bases unmatched: 3. Germline V gene data show CDR1 as SGHAT and CDR2 as FQNNGV. The length of the CDR3 is 12 residues. CDR3 sequence reads: CASKLAGYEQYF. CDR3 bases: TGTGCCAGCAAATTAGCGGGATACGAGCAGTACTTC. Combining the CDR3 with reference TRBV11-2 and TRBJ2-7 gives the whole variable domain EAGVAQSPRYKIIEKRQSVAFWCNPISGHATLYWYQQILGQGPKLLIQFQNNGVVDDSQLPKDRFSAERLKGVDSTLKIQPAKLEDSAVYLCASKLAGYEQYFGPGTRLTVT.

In its sample, this clone was seen once. The V and J genes are TRBV2 and TRBJ2-7; 7 bases are a match to TRBD2. Germline CDR1 and CDR2: SNHLY and FYNNEI. The CDR3 totals 13 residues. J lost 2 bases, V lost 9 bases, and 7 bases had no gene match. CDR3 coding DNA: TGTGCCAGTGGTGCTAGCGGAACCTACGAGCAGTACTTC. The encoded protein is CASGASGTYEQYF.

The chain joins TRBV5-1 to TRBJ2-7, with TRBD2 as a possible D gene (5 bases). Germline CDR1 reads SGHRS; CDR2 reads YFSETQ. Trimming took 1 base from V and 4 from J, leaving 9 bases between them. The CDR3 spans 13 residues. The CDR3 sequence: CASSLPSQYEQYF. The CDR3 region has the DNA TGCGCCAGCAGCTTGCCTAGCCAGTACGAGCAGTACTTC. The whole variable domain, remainder taken from reference TRBV5-1 and TRBJ2-7, is KAGVTQTPRYLIKTRGQQVTLSCSPISGHRSVSWYQQTPGQGLQFLFEYFSETQRNKGNFPGRFSGRQFSNSRSEMNVSTLELGDSALYLCASSLPSQYEQYFGPGTRLTVT.

The rearrangement links TRBV18 to TRBJ1-5, with a possible D match to TRBD1 (6 bases). V was pared by 2 bases and J by 4 bases, with 12 bases between. The CDR3 is 15 residues long. Germline CDR1 KGHSH, CDR2 LQKENI. The CDR3 sequence is CASSPNRARNQPQHF. The CDR3 nucleotides read TGTGCCAGCTCACCAAACAGGGCGAGAAATCAGCCCCAGCATTTT.

The chain links TRBV6-5 to TRBJ2-7; no definite D call. CDR1 and CDR2 from the germline V gene are MNHEY and SVGAGI. The V and J ends lost 5 bases and 6 bases respectively, with 8 bases between them. The CDR3 is 11 residues long. CDR3 loop: CASSTPGEQYF. CDR3 sequence (DNA): TGTGCCAGCAGTACCCCCGGCGAGCAGTACTTC.

V gene TRBV11-2 combines with J gene TRBJ2-7; unclear D gene. The CDR3 runs to 12 residues. V was clipped by 5 bases and J by 6 bases, with 11 bases between them. Germline-derived CDR1 and CDR2 are SGHAT and FQNNGV. The CDR3 region has the DNA TGTGCCAGCAGCCCCTCCCGCGGCGAGCAGTACTTC. The encoded protein is CASSPSRGEQYF.

The chain carries TRBV18 and TRBJ1-1, with D hard to call. In germline, CDR1 is KGHSH, CDR2 LQKENI. Trimming took 6 bases from V and 8 from J, leaving 10 bases between them. The CDR3 covers 11 residues. The CDR3 here is CASSRRQEAFF. In DNA form, the CDR3 reads TGTGCCAGCTCCCGCCGACAAGAAGCTTTCTTT.

The gene calls are TRBV5-1 and TRBJ2-1; TRBD1 aligns across 7 bases. The V gene's germline CDR1 is SGHRS and CDR2 YFSETQ. CDR3 length: 15 residues. V lost 4 bases and J lost 0; bases outside the gene matches: 4. CDR3 region: CASSRDRRSYNEQFF. CDR3 DNA sequence: TGCGCCAGCAGCCGGGACAGACGCTCCTACAATGAGCAGTTCTTC.

The chain recombines TRBV5-6 with TRBJ1-1; 8 bases are a match to TRBD1. The germline V gene encodes CDR1 SGHDT and CDR2 YYEEEE. The CDR3 extends over 17 amino acids. J lost 0 bases, V lost 0 bases, and 7 bases had no gene match. CDR3 coding DNA: TGTGCCAGCAGCTTGGCCCCAGGGGGCGAGATGAACACTGAAGCTTTCTTT. It codes for CASSLAPGGEMNTEAFF.

The rearrangement uses TRBV19 and TRBJ2-1, with TRBD1 as a possible D gene (7 bases). V was pared by 4 bases and J by 1 base, with 11 bases between. CDR3 length: 15 residues. The V gene's germline CDR1 is LNHDA and CDR2 SQIVND (reference sequence). The CDR3 loop reads CASSTQGGSYNEQFF. In DNA form, the CDR3 reads TGTGCCAGTAGTACCCAGGGGGGATCCTACAATGAGCAGTTCTTC. The full variable domain, in which reference TRBV19 and TRBJ2-1 provide the parts outside the CDR3, is DGGITQSPKYLFRKEGQNVTLSCEQNLNHDAMYWYRQDPGQGLRLIYYSQIVNDFQKGDIAEGYSVSREKKESFPLTVTSAQKNPTAFYLCASSTQGGSYNEQFFGPGTRLTVL.

The chain joins TRBV6-6 to TRBJ1-2, with TRBD1 matching over 8 bases. After removal of 5 bases from V and 4 bases from J, the junction contained 3 bases not matched to a gene. The CDR3 consists of 13 residues. Germline assignment: CDR1 MNHNY and CDR2 SVGAGI (reference sequence). CDR3 nucleotides: TGTGCCAGCAGTCCGGACAGGGCCTATGGCTACACCTTC. Protein: CASSPDRAYGYTF.

V usage is TRBV9 and J usage is TRBJ2-1; no clear D. Deletions cut 0 bases from V and 0 bases from J, with 7 bases between. The CDR3 spans 15 residues. Germline CDR1 and CDR2: SGDLS and YYNGEE. The CDR3 DNA reads TGTGCCAGCAGCGTAGATTGGAGCTCCTACAATGAGCAGTTCTTC. Its translation is CASSVDWSSYNEQFF.

J is TRBJ1-5 and V is TRBV24-1; weak D call: TRBD1 (5 bases). CDR3 length equals 14 residues. Germline V gene lookup returns CDR1 KGHDR and CDR2 SFDVKD. Trimming removed 1 base at V and 4 bases at J, with 7 bases between. CDR3 nucleotide sequence: TGTGCCACCAGTGATTTAAAGGGGAATCAGCCCCAGCATTTT. Its protein is CATSDLKGNQPQHF.

Only one count was recorded for this clone. The chain carries TRBV14 and TRBJ2-1; D is possibly TRBD2 (5 bases). The CDR3 consists of 18 residues. Trimming pared 0 bases from V and 0 bases from J, leaving 15 bases between. Germline V gene sequence: CDR1 SGHDN, CDR2 FVKESK. CDR3 bases: TGTGCCAGCAGCCAAGAGCGGGCGGTCAGATACTCCTACAATGAGCAGTTCTTC. It yields the protein CASSQERAVRYSYNEQFF.

V usage is TRBV10-3 and J usage is TRBJ1-4, with 8 nucleotides matching TRBD1. The V gene end was trimmed by 2 bases and the J gene end by 8 bases; junction bases not matched to a gene: 4. The CDR3 is 14 amino acids. Germline CDR1 reads ENHRY; CDR2 reads SYGVKD. The CDR3 bases are TGTGCCATCAGTGAGGAGACAGGGGACGAAAAACTGTTTTTT. It translates to CAISEETGDEKLFF.

In this sample, this clone turned up once. This chain joins TRBV5-6 and TRBJ2-2; D is perhaps TRBD1 (5 bases). Germline-derived CDR1 and CDR2 are SGHDT and YYEEEE. The CDR3 has 13 residues. The V and J ends lost 3 bases and 6 bases respectively, with 9 bases between them. The DNA for the CDR3 is TGTGCCAGCAGCTCCCTGGGGCCCGGGGAGCTGTTTTTT. This gives the protein CASSSLGPGELFF.